This T cell receptor (beta chain) came from a study of OX40 agonist ivuxolimab in advanced cancers. The method was immunoSEQ multiplex PCR; TCRdb's version includes in-frame clones alone and lacks a portion of them. The table lists about 64,000 clones, more than 80% of them singletons. The germline V gene has CDR1 LNHDA and CDR2 SQIVND (reference sequence). The V end lost 1 base, the J end lost 9 bases, and 16 bases lay between the germline ends. This CDR3 comprises 15 residues. The sequence came from an adult with an advanced solid tumor such as melanoma, head and neck, liver or kidney cancer. This chain uses TRBV19 with TRBJ1-5; D gene ambiguous. The source material was CD4+ or CD8+ T cells sorted from blood, sampled in a trial of the OX40 agonist ivuxolimab. The CDR3 is CASSIGEYSGPPQHF. The CDR3 nucleotides read TGTGCCAGTAGTATAGGGGAGTACTCGGGTCCGCCCCAGCATTTT.